The clone carrying this T cell receptor (beta chain) has more than one count but fewer than ten. The sample is drawn from a study of identical twins. This CDR3 has 18 amino acids. The germline CDR1 and CDR2 sequences are DFQATT and SNEGSKA (reference sequence). Trimming cost V 2 bases and J 3 bases; bases outside gene matches: 17. TCRdb used MiXCR to reprocess the 5' RACE reads, holding one entry per CDR3 protein. The sample lists some 560,000 distinct CDR3 sequences, 9.6% occurring once. These sequences were also reported in another study, on yellow fever vaccine responses in identical twins.

The V gene is TRBV20-1, the J gene TRBJ2-7, with 9 bases fitting TRBD2. This TCR was sampled from a woman between 18 and 29 years old in good health. Sequences were obtained from PBMCs. The CDR3 DNA is TGCAGTGCTAGAAGCCCTATTATTCTAGCGGGATTTAGCTACGAGCAGTACTTC. Translated: CSARSPIILAGFSYEQYF.